A selection of T cell receptor beta chains follows, all from one sample in a study of blood T cell repertoires in COVID-19. TCRdb's table, derived via immunoSEQ multiplex PCR, lists solely in-frame clones and lacks some. The profile shows 50,000 to 65,000 clones, about 88% of them singletons. Specimen: peripheral blood. Receptors were obtained from a man between 60 and 75 years old with active COVID-19. Both conserved end residues are part of each CDR3.

TRBJ1-3 TRBV6-6 CASRQVPGNTIYF
TRBJ1-5 TRBV6-1 CASSDRTGGYQPQHF
TRBJ1-3 TRBV24-1 CATSDSSGNTIYF
TRBJ2-7 TRBV27 CASSLSRDTLLYEQYF
TRBJ1-1 TRBV18 CASSLGQGGAFF
TRBJ2-1 TRBV18 CASSPIGSDEQFF
TRBJ2-2 TRBV4-1 CASSLAAENTGELFF
TRBJ1-2 TRBV30 CAWSVLTPGYTF
TRBJ2-1 TRBV7-2 CASSFGTKSNEQFF
TRBJ1-4 TRBV4-2 CASSQELVATNEKLFF
TRBJ2-1 TRBV10-3 CAITAGGGYNEQFF
TRBJ1-3 TRBV4-1 CASSQDVGGSGNTIYF
TRBJ1-5 TRBV6-2/TRBV6-3 CASSYRQGQGSNQPQHF
TRBJ2-7 TRBV28 CASSSRTSGPYEQYF
TRBJ1-1 TRBV28 CASSFDRLNTEAFF
TRBJ2-3 TRBV5-1 CASMSTSGADTQYF
TRBJ2-5 TRBV3-1/TRBV3-2 CASSQDRLSGRETQYF
TRBJ2-3 TRBV24-1 CATSEAIGSHTDTQYF
TRBJ2-1 TRBV6-2/TRBV6-3 CASSYSTVSGEQFF
TRBJ2-7 TRBV19 CASSIGGLAGSSYEQYF
TRBJ2-7 TRBV7-5 CARSTGTGGFYEQYF
TRBJ2-5 TRBV10-3 CAISEMARGETQYF
TRBJ1-5 TRBV7-2 CASSPGTAISNQPQHF
TRBJ2-7 TRBV19 CASSIFGQGSEQYF
TRBJ2-2 TRBV2 CASSASGGELFF
TRBJ2-1 TRBV3-1/TRBV3-2 CASSQEDFNNEQFF
TRBJ2-7 TRBV25-1 CASNRGYEQYF
TRBJ2-2 TRBV3-1/TRBV3-2 CASSQDRVGQGEGTGELFF
TRBJ2-4 TRBV19 CASRDRGREDIQYF
TRBJ2-1 TRBV7-3 CASSPFGGQYNEQFF
TRBJ2-7 TRBV12-3/TRBV12-4 CASSLALGLQYF
TRBJ2-5 TRBV6-2/TRBV6-3 CASSTRDWAQTQYF
TRBJ1-6 TRBV6-5 CASSRDRVNSPLHF
TRBJ2-2 TRBV5-1 CASSSGTSGRAWRNTGELFF
TRBJ1-1 TRBV27 CASSLNGQGAEAFF
TRBJ2-3 TRBV4-2 CASSQVTRDPFGGDTQYF
TRBJ2-7 TRBV5-1 CASSGTSGFSEQYF
TRBJ2-5 TRBV30 CAWNLAGVTETQYF
TRBJ1-5 TRBV18 CASSQTGGDQPQHF
TRBJ1-4 TRBV4-2 CASSQAPTGQGASNEKLFF
TRBJ2-7 TRBV7-2 CASSPAVGVSYEQYF
TRBJ2-2 TRBV5-1 CASSSTGVRVTGELFF
TRBJ2-1 TRBV19 CASSSRLQREGYEQFF
TRBJ1-2 TRBV5-1 CASSLFLGGNYGYTF
TRBJ2-2 TRBV3-1/TRBV3-2 CASSHSDRGRGGELFF
TRBJ2-3 TRBV12-3/TRBV12-4 CASRPTTTDTQYF
TRBJ1-1 TRBV6-5 CASSPRQGAWTEAFF
TRBJ2-2 TRBV7-2 CASSDRGIGELFF
TRBJ1-3 TRBV4-2 CASSQDTPWTGRTGNTIYF
TRBJ2-1 TRBV3-1/TRBV3-2 CASSQLLAGSSSSYNEQFF
TRBJ1-3 TRBV9 CASSGLGSSGNTIYF
TRBJ2-1 TRBV5-1 CASRVTSGLYNEQFF
TRBJ2-3 TRBV7-9 CASSLGTADTQYF
TRBJ2-5 TRBV2 CASTAGEETQYF
TRBJ2-3 TRBV27 CASSPGGTGVGTDTQYF
TRBJ1-3 TRBV4-3 CASSQDLVAPGNTIYF
TRBJ2-5 TRBV2 CASSVYGSRETQYF
TRBJ2-2 TRBV10-3 CAISGDRDTGELFF
TRBJ2-7 TRBV7-9 CASSLTGNEQYF
TRBJ2-5 TRBV5-1 CASSLDRTRETQYF